A selection of T cell receptor beta chains follows, all from one sample in a study of blood T cells in healthy people across ages. TCRdb ran MiXCR on the 5' RACE reads and lists one entry per CDR3 protein. The table lists about 1.6 million distinct CDR3 sequences, about 32% of them singletons. The sequenced material came from blood. The source of these receptors is a woman aged 25 to 45 in good health. The CDR3 runs from the conserved cysteine through the conserved F or W. A D gene is named only where the DNA matches it firmly. Part of the rows lack a size; the others show once, few, many or a class for expanded clones.

DNA: TGTGCCAGCAGCTCCCCTAGCGGGGGGGATTCCTACAATGAGCAGTTCTTC
CDR3: CASSSPSGGDSYNEQFF
J: TRBJ2-1
D: TRBD2
size: -
V: TRBV7-9

DNA: TGCGCCAGCAGCGAAAATCCGGGACACCCCCAAGAGACCCAGTACTTC
CDR3: CASSENPGHPQETQYF
J: TRBJ2-5
D: -
size: many
V: TRBV4-1

DNA: TGTGCCAAAGAGGGAGAACCTAATTCACCCCTCCACTTT
CDR3: CAKEGEPNSPLHF
J: TRBJ1-6
D: -
size: -
V: TRBV2

DNA: TGTGCCAGCAGCCATGCCCCCGGATACACTGAAGCTTTCTTT
CDR3: CASSHAPGYTEAFF
J: TRBJ1-1
D: -
size: -
V: TRBV11-2

DNA: TGCAGTGCTGGGTCGCCGGGACGGCGAAATGGCTACACCTTC
CDR3: CSAGSPGRRNGYTF
J: TRBJ1-2
D: -
size: few
V: TRBV20-1

DNA: TGTGCCAGCAGCTCGTGGACTAGCGGGAGCCACGAGCAGTACTTC
CDR3: CASSSWTSGSHEQYF
J: TRBJ2-7
D: TRBD2
size: -
V: TRBV7-2

DNA: TGTGCCAGCAGCTTAGGCCCTGTTTCCTACGAGCAGTACTTC
CDR3: CASSLGPVSYEQYF
J: TRBJ2-7
D: -
size: -
V: TRBV5-6

DNA: TGCAGTGCTAGAGATGGCAGCTACCTCGACTACGAGCAGTACTTC
CDR3: CSARDGSYLDYEQYF
J: TRBJ2-7
D: -
size: few
V: TRBV20-1

DNA: TGCGCCAGCAGCCAAGATGGCGGTGGAGTGGGTGAGCAGTTCTTC
CDR3: CASSQDGGGVGEQFF
J: TRBJ2-1
D: -
size: few
V: TRBV4-1

DNA: TGTGCCTGGAGTAACGGCGCTGCCCCAAAACTGTTTTTT
CDR3: CAWSNGAAPKLFF
J: TRBJ1-4
D: -
size: -
V: TRBV30

DNA: TGTGCCAGCGGATATACAGGATCCTACGAGCAGTACTTC
CDR3: CASGYTGSYEQYF
J: TRBJ2-7
D: -
size: many
V: TRBV27

DNA: TGCAGCGCCCTGGGGGGGGGCGAGAGCTACACCTTC
CDR3: CSALGGGESYTF
J: TRBJ1-2
D: -
size: few
V: TRBV29-1

DNA: TGCAGTGCCACAGAGGGGGATCAGCCCCAGCATTTT
CDR3: CSATEGDQPQHF
J: TRBJ1-5
D: -
size: -
V: TRBV20-1

DNA: TGCAGCGTCGGGTCAGCCAAAAACATTCAGTACTTC
CDR3: CSVGSAKNIQYF
J: TRBJ2-4
D: -
size: many
V: TRBV29-1

DNA: TGTGCCAGCAGTTCCGATCCTCGTTTGACTGAAGCTTTCTTT
CDR3: CASSSDPRLTEAFF
J: TRBJ1-1
D: -
size: -
V: TRBV27

DNA: TGCAGTGCTGACCCCCTCCTGGAAGCGGGAGCCCACGAGCAGTACTTC
CDR3: CSADPLLEAGAHEQYF
J: TRBJ2-7
D: TRBD2
size: -
V: TRBV20-1

DNA: TGTGCCAGCAGCTTGGTCCGGGGGCAGAGCGAGCAGTACTTC
CDR3: CASSLVRGQSEQYF
J: TRBJ2-7
D: -
size: few
V: TRBV5-5

DNA: TGCGCCAGCAGCTTGACTCCTAGCGGGGGTGTCCCCTACGAGCAGTACTTC
CDR3: CASSLTPSGGVPYEQYF
J: TRBJ2-7
D: TRBD2
size: -
V: TRBV5-1

DNA: TGCAGCGTTCAGAGGGGCGACAGGGTGTCAGATACGCAGTATTTT
CDR3: CSVQRGDRVSDTQYF
J: TRBJ2-3
D: TRBD1
size: many
V: TRBV29-1

DNA: TGTGCCAGCAGCGTGGGGGCACCAGGGTCAGGCTACGAGCAGTACTTC
CDR3: CASSVGAPGSGYEQYF
J: TRBJ2-7
D: -
size: many
V: TRBV9

DNA: TGCGCCAGCAGCCTCTCCAACCGCGAAGAGACCCAGTACTTC
CDR3: CASSLSNREETQYF
J: TRBJ2-5
D: -
size: many
V: TRBV10-2

DNA: TGCGCCAGCAGCTGGGGACACCAGCGATACGAGCAGTACTTC
CDR3: CASSWGHQRYEQYF
J: TRBJ2-7
D: -
size: -
V: TRBV5-1

DNA: TGTGCCAGCACCCAACAGTTGGATGGCTACACCTTC
CDR3: CASTQQLDGYTF
J: TRBJ1-2
D: -
size: -
V: TRBV11-2

DNA: TGTGCCAGCAGCTTGGAATCCTACCGGGAAGGCTACACCTTC
CDR3: CASSLESYREGYTF
J: TRBJ1-2
D: -
size: few
V: TRBV5-6

DNA: TGTGCCAGCTCACCACAATCCGCTCAGGGGACCCAGTACTTC
CDR3: CASSPQSAQGTQYF
J: TRBJ2-5
D: -
size: -
V: TRBV18

DNA: TGTGCCACCGAAGTGGGGAACTATGGCTACACCTTC
CDR3: CATEVGNYGYTF
J: TRBJ1-2
D: -
size: many
V: TRBV10-3

DNA: TGTGCCAGCAGTAAATATCCGTCCCTGACGGGCAATCAGCCCCAGCATTTT
CDR3: CASSKYPSLTGNQPQHF
J: TRBJ1-5
D: -
size: few
V: TRBV27

DNA: TGTGCCACCAGTGACCTCGGGACTTCTTCCTACAATGAGCAGTTCTTC
CDR3: CATSDLGTSSYNEQFF
J: TRBJ2-1
D: -
size: once
V: TRBV24-1

DNA: TGTGCCAGCAGCTCTCAGAACCGCTACGAGCAGTACTTC
CDR3: CASSSQNRYEQYF
J: TRBJ2-7
D: -
size: -
V: TRBV7-2

DNA: TGTGCCAGCAGCTTAGAAGGTTATGAGCAGTTCTTC
CDR3: CASSLEGYEQFF
J: TRBJ2-1
D: -
size: many
V: TRBV7-9

DNA: TGTGCCAGCAGCGTCGGGACAGATCCCTATGGCTACACCTTC
CDR3: CASSVGTDPYGYTF
J: TRBJ1-2
D: TRBD1
size: -
V: TRBV7-8

DNA: TGCGCCAGCAGCGCCGGACAGCTTTCTGAAGCTTTCTTT
CDR3: CASSAGQLSEAFF
J: TRBJ1-1
D: -
size: -
V: TRBV5-1

DNA: TGTGCCAGCAGCTTAATTGGGCTAGACTACAATGAGCAGTTCTTC
CDR3: CASSLIGLDYNEQFF
J: TRBJ2-1
D: -
size: -
V: TRBV7-2

DNA: TGTGCCAGCAGTTACTCCAGACAGGGGTTTGGGTATGAGCAGTTCTTC
CDR3: CASSYSRQGFGYEQFF
J: TRBJ2-1
D: TRBD1
size: many
V: TRBV6-6

DNA: TGTGCCAGCAGAGGCGGAGCACTCTACAATGAGCAGTTCTTC
CDR3: CASRGGALYNEQFF
J: TRBJ2-1
D: -
size: few
V: TRBV2

DNA: TGTGCCAGCAGCGAACAGAGGGGCGGCGGCAGTGAGCAGTTCTTC
CDR3: CASSEQRGGGSEQFF
J: TRBJ2-1
D: -
size: once
V: TRBV25-1

DNA: TGTGCCAGCTCACCACGGAAATGGGAGGTCTACGAGCAGTACTTC
CDR3: CASSPRKWEVYEQYF
J: TRBJ2-7
D: -
size: -
V: TRBV18

DNA: TGTGCCAGCAGCTGGGCCACACCGCCCGAGACCCAGTACTTC
CDR3: CASSWATPPETQYF
J: TRBJ2-5
D: -
size: -
V: TRBV7-9

DNA: TGCAGTGCTGCCTGGGACAGGGGGAACACTGAAGCTTTCTTT
CDR3: CSAAWDRGNTEAFF
J: TRBJ1-1
D: TRBD1
size: -
V: TRBV20-1

DNA: TGTGCCAGCAGTGCACGGGCGGGGTCCTACAGTGAGCAGTTCTTC
CDR3: CASSARAGSYSEQFF
J: TRBJ2-1
D: -
size: -
V: TRBV6-4

DNA: TGTGCCAGCAGCTCCGATGGGGCCGCAGATACGCAGTATTTT
CDR3: CASSSDGAADTQYF
J: TRBJ2-3
D: -
size: -
V: TRBV9

DNA: TGTGCCAGCAGTTACTCCCCCGACAGTATCCAGTTCTTC
CDR3: CASSYSPDSIQFF
J: TRBJ2-1
D: -
size: -
V: TRBV6-6

DNA: TGCGCCAGCAGTGAAGGGACAGGGCGGCCCCAGCATTTT
CDR3: CASSEGTGRPQHF
J: TRBJ1-5
D: TRBD1
size: -
V: TRBV10-1

DNA: TGCAGTGCTAGAGAAGGGGGTGGGGAGACCCAGTACTTC
CDR3: CSAREGGGETQYF
J: TRBJ2-5
D: -
size: few
V: TRBV20-1

DNA: TGTGCCAGCAGCCGAGACCGGGACAGGGGTTCACCCCTCCACTTT
CDR3: CASSRDRDRGSPLHF
J: TRBJ1-6
D: TRBD1
size: many
V: TRBV4-2

DNA: TGTGCCACCCAGGCGATCAGCGGGAGGATGGAGACCCAGTACTTC
CDR3: CATQAISGRMETQYF
J: TRBJ2-5
D: TRBD2
size: few
V: TRBV27

DNA: TGTGCCAGCAGCGTAGGTAGAGGGGCCAACACTGAAGCTTTCTTT
CDR3: CASSVGRGANTEAFF
J: TRBJ1-1
D: -
size: -
V: TRBV9

DNA: TGTGCCAGCAGCACCTCGAGAGAAGGGGAGACCCAGTACTTC
CDR3: CASSTSREGETQYF
J: TRBJ2-5
D: -
size: few
V: TRBV7-9

DNA: TGTGCCAGCTCAGTTAAGATCGGGGCCTCTGACACTGAAGCTTTCTTT
CDR3: CASSVKIGASDTEAFF
J: TRBJ1-1
D: -
size: -
V: TRBV18

DNA: TGTGCCAGCAGTTTAGCGGAATTGGGGGATACGCAGTATTTT
CDR3: CASSLAELGDTQYF
J: TRBJ2-3
D: -
size: -
V: TRBV12-3/TRBV12-4

DNA: TGTGCCAGCAGTGAAGCCGGCTGTCAGCCCCAGCATTTT
CDR3: CASSEAGCQPQHF
J: TRBJ1-5
D: -
size: few
V: TRBV6-1

DNA: TGCAGTGCTAGTCTCCTCTGGCGTCAAGAGACCCAGTACTTC
CDR3: CSASLLWRQETQYF
J: TRBJ2-5
D: -
size: -
V: TRBV20-1

DNA: TGCAGCGTTGAAAGCCGGTACCAAGGGACCCAGTACTTC
CDR3: CSVESRYQGTQYF
J: TRBJ2-5
D: -
size: -
V: TRBV29-1

DNA: TGTACCACCCAACCAGGGATCACAGATACGCAGTATTTT
CDR3: CTTQPGITDTQYF
J: TRBJ2-3
D: -
size: -
V: TRBV6-6

DNA: TGTGCCAGCAGCTTTTTAGCGGGGCCCAACACCGGGGAGCTGTTTTTT
CDR3: CASSFLAGPNTGELFF
J: TRBJ2-2
D: TRBD2
size: -
V: TRBV11-2

DNA: TGTGCCAGCAGCGCGTCTAGCGGGGGGGACGGCGAGCAGTACTTC
CDR3: CASSASSGGDGEQYF
J: TRBJ2-7
D: TRBD2
size: few
V: TRBV11-1

DNA: TGCAGTGCAATTGACCTAGCGATCATGTTCTTC
CDR3: CSAIDLAIMFF
J: TRBJ2-1
D: -
size: few
V: TRBV20-1

DNA: TGTGCCAGCAGCGTAGGAGCGGGAGTGACAGATACGCAGTATTTT
CDR3: CASSVGAGVTDTQYF
J: TRBJ2-3
D: TRBD2
size: -
V: TRBV9

DNA: TGTGCCACCAGCAGACGCACACTAGCGGGGCTTTCAAATGAGCAGTTCTTC
CDR3: CATSRRTLAGLSNEQFF
J: TRBJ2-1
D: TRBD2
size: few
V: TRBV15

DNA: TGTGCCAGCAGCGCCGGCCTAGCGGCTAGCACAGATACGCAGTATTTT
CDR3: CASSAGLAASTDTQYF
J: TRBJ2-3
D: TRBD2
size: few
V: TRBV11-2